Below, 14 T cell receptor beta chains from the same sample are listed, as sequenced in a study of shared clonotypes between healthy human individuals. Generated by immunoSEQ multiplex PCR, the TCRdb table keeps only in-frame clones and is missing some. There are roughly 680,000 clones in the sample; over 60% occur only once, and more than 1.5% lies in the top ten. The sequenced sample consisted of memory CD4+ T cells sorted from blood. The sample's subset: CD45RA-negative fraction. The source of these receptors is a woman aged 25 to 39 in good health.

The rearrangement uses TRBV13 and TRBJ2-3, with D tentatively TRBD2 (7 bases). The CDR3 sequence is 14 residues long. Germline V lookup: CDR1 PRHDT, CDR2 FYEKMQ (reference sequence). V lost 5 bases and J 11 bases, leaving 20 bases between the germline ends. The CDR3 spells CASSPHLIGGGQYF. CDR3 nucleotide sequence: TGTGCCAGCAGCCCTCACCTAATAGGGGGGGGGCAGTATTTT.

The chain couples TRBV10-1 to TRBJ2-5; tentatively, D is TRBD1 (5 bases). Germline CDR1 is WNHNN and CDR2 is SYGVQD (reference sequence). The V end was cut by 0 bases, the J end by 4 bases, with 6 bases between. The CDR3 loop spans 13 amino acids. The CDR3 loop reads CASSESTVETQYF. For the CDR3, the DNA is TGCGCCAGCAGTGAGTCGACAGTAGAGACCCAGTACTTC.

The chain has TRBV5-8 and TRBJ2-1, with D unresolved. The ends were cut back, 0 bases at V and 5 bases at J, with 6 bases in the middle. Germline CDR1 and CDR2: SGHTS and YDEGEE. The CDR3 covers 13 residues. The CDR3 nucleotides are TGTGCCAGCAGCTTGGGACGTAACAATGAGCAGTTCTTC. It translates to CASSLGRNNEQFF.

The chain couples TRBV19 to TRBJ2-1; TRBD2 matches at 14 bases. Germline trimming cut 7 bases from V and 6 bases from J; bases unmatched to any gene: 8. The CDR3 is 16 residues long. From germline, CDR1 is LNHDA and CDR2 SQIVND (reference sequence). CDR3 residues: CASIQRGTSGSNEQFF. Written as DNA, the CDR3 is TGTGCCAGTATCCAGAGGGGGACTAGCGGGAGCAATGAGCAGTTCTTC.

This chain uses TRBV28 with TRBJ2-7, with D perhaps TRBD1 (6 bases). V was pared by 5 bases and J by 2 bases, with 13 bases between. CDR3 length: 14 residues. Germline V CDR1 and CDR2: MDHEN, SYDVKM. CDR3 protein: CASSAGQRTYEQYF. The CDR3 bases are TGTGCCAGCAGTGCAGGACAGAGGACCTACGAGCAGTACTTC. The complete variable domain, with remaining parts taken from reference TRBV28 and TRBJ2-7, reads DVKVTQSSRYLVKRTGEKVFLECVQDMDHENMFWYRQDPGLGLRLIYFSYDVKMKEKGDIPEGYSVSREKKERFSLILESASTNQTSMYLCASSAGQRTYEQYFGPGTRLTVT.

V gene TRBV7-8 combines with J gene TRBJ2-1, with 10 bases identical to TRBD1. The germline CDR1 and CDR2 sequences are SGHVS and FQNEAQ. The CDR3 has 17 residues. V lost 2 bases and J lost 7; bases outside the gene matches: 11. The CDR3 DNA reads TGTGCCAGCAGCTTACGCCCCTTGACAGGGGGCGTGAATGAGCAGTTCTTC. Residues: CASSLRPLTGGVNEQFF.

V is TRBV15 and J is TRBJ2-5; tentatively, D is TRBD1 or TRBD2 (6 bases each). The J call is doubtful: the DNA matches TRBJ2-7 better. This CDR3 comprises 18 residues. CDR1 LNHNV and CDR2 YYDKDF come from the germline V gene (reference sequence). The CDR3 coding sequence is TGTGCCACCAGCAGAGAAGGTCGGGGGCCAGGGATCGGCTACGAGCAGTACTTC. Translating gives CATSREGRGPGIGYEQYF.

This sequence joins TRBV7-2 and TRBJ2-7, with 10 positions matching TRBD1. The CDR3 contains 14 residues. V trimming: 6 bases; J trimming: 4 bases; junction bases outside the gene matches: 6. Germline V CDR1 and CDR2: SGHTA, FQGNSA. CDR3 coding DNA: TGTGCCAGCAGAGGCGGACAGGGGGGGTACGAGCAGTACTTC. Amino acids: CASRGGQGGYEQYF.

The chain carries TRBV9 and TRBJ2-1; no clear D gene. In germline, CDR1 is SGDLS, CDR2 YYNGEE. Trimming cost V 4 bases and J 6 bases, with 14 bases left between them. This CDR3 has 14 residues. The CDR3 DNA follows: TGTGCCAGCAGCTTCGAGACCGCCAGCAATGAGCAGTTCTTC. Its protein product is CASSFETASNEQFF.

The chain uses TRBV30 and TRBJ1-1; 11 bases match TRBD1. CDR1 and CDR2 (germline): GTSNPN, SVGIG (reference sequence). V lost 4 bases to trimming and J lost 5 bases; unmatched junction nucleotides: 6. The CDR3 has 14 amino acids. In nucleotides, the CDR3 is TGTGCCTGGACCAAGGACAGGGGGCGAACTGAAGCTTTCTTT. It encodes CAWTKDRGRTEAFF.

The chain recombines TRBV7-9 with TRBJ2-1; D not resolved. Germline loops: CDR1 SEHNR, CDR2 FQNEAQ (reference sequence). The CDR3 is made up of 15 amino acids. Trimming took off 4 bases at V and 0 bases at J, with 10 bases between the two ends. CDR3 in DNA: TGTGCCAGCAGCTACCCCCGGAGCTCCTACAATGAGCAGTTCTTC. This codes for CASSYPRSSYNEQFF.

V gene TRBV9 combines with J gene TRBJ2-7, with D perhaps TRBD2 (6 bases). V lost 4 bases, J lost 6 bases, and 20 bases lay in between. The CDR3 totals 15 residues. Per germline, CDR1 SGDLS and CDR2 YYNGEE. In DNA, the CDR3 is TGTGCCAGCAGCCTCAGGGACTCTCCACCCCGCGAGCAGTACTTC. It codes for CASSLRDSPPREQYF.

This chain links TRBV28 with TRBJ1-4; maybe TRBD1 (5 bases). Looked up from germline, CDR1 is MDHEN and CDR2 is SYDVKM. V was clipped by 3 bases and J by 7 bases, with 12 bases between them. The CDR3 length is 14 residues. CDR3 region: CASSFGGSPEKLFF. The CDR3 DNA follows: TGTGCCAGCAGTTTCGGGGGGTCGCCTGAAAAACTGTTTTTT.

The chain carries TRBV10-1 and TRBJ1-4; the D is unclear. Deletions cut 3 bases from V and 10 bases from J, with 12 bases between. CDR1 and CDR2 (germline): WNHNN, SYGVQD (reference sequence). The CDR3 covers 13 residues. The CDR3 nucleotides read TGCGCCAGCAGTGACAGCGGAGTATCAAAACTGTTTTTT. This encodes CASSDSGVSKLFF.